These 5 T cell receptor beta chains were all obtained from the same sample, sequenced in a study of identical twins. Via MiXCR, TCRdb re-called the 5' RACE reads, giving one row per CDR3 protein. Here the sample spans 700,000 or so distinct CDR3 sequences, 21% being singletons. This same sample was also part of a study on T cells expressing NK-cell markers.

What was sequenced was PBMCs. The receptor source for this set is a woman under 30 in good health.

This clonotype has only a few counts. This chain joins TRBV5-1 and TRBJ2-1; perhaps TRBD1 as D (6 bases). The length of the CDR3 is 16 residues. V gave up 5 bases and J gave up 8 bases, with 23 bases separating them. CDR1 is SGHRS, CDR2 YFSETQ, per germline. The CDR3 region is CASSRDIPYNRDEQFF. CDR3 nucleotide sequence: TGCGCCAGCAGTCGGGACATCCCTTACAACCGCGATGAGCAGTTCTTC.

This sequence joins TRBV5-1 and TRBJ1-1; D remains ambiguous. The CDR3 runs to 14 residues. Germline V CDR1 and CDR2: SGHRS, YFSETQ. With 0 bases removed from V and 5 bases from J, the gap between germline ends came to 11 bases. In DNA, the CDR3 is TGCGCCAGCAGCTTGGCTGGGGATCGTACTGAAGCTTTCTTT. Translated: CASSLAGDRTEAFF.

The V and J genes are TRBV10-2 and TRBJ2-7; D is unclear. The ends were cut back, 4 bases at V and 4 bases at J, with 14 bases in the middle. The CDR3 sequence is 14 residues long. The germline gives CDR1 WSHSY, CDR2 SAAADI. This chain's CDR3 is CASSGPGLGYEQYF. The DNA for the CDR3 is TGCGCCAGCAGTGGACCGGGCCTCGGATACGAGCAGTACTTC.

The chain has TRBV10-3 and TRBJ2-7; 14 positions agree with TRBD2. V trimming: 6 bases; J trimming: 7 bases; junction bases outside the gene matches: 8. From germline, CDR1 is ENHRY and CDR2 SYGVKD. This CDR3 comprises 15 residues. Here the CDR3 DNA reads TGTGCCATCAGCCCCGGGACTAGCGGGAGTAGGGAGCAGTACTTC. It is translated as CAISPGTSGSREQYF.

The table lists this clonotype with many counts. A read error may account for a junction end that differs from germline. J is TRBJ2-7 and V is TRBV29-1; 9 bases align to TRBD1. CDR3 length: 14 amino acids. Per germline, CDR1 SQVTM and CDR2 ANQGSEA. The CDR3 DNA reads TGCAGCGTTAAAGAGGGACAGGGCCCCTACGAGCAGTACTTC. This codes for CSVKEGQGPYEQYF.